This entry concerns a single TCR beta chain. In the original processing: Using reference gene primer amplification, nucleated cell counts were estimated. Clones were sequenced by immunoSEQ multiplex PCR, and TCRdb holds only the in-frame ones, with some missing. V and J calls and clone size are those listed in that table; D and trimming were worked out from the DNA. The table includes 250,000 or so clones, around 80% detected once. Germline CDR1 MDHEN, CDR2 SYDVKM. The CDR3 covers 17 residues. Trimming removed 6 bases from V and 3 bases from J; junction bases left unmatched: 16. This entry is derived from a study of blood T cell repertoires in COVID-19. Background on the study: PBMCs, B-cell-depleted T cells, or T cells provided the cDNA or gDNA that made up the material.

This chain connects TRBV28 to TRBJ2-7; TRBD2 aligns across 8 bases. The sample was peripheral blood. This receptor was taken from a man in his fifties or sixties with acute or convalescent COVID-19. The CDR3 bases are TGTGCCAGCAGCAGCAACGGAGCGGGAGTGGTCAACTACGAGCAGTACTTC. Residues: CASSSNGAGVVNYEQYF.